Below are 26 T cell receptor beta chains sequenced from a single sample in a study of blood T cell repertoires in COVID-19. Only in-frame clones appear in the TCRdb table, and some are missing; sequencing was by immunoSEQ multiplex PCR. The data contain around 100,000 clones, around nine tenths of them seen just once; the ten biggest clones take up 4% to 5.5%. Sequencing used peripheral blood. The receptors come from a man between 40 and 49 years old with acute or convalescent COVID-19.

This chain connects TRBV3-1 (or the pseudogene TRBV3-2) to TRBJ2-2, with D hard to call. Germline lookup yields CDR1 LGHDT and CDR2 YNNKEL (reference sequence). This CDR3 is 13 amino acids long. The V and J ends lost 0 bases and 4 bases respectively, with 3 bases between them. CDR3 sequence (DNA): TGTGCCAGCAGCCAAGATATCACCGGGGAGCTGTTTTTT. Protein product: CASSQDITGELFF.

In its sample, this clone was seen once. This chain uses TRBV7-9 with TRBJ2-1; 10 bases agree with TRBD2. The germline V gene has CDR1 SEHNR and CDR2 FQNEAQ (reference sequence). This CDR3 contains 19 residues. V lost 1 base and J lost 0; bases outside the gene matches: 9. In nucleotides, the CDR3 is TGTGCCAGCAGCTTAGTAAGTCTAGCGGGGGATACCTCCTACAATGAGCAGTTCTTC. Residues: CASSLVSLAGDTSYNEQFF.

Only one count was recorded for this clone. The V gene is TRBV7-2, the J gene TRBJ2-5; no reliable D call. Deletions cut 2 bases from V and 4 bases from J, with 5 bases between. Per germline, CDR1 SGHTA and CDR2 FQGNSA. The CDR3 is 12 amino acids. The DNA of the CDR3 is TGTGCCAGCAGCTTAACATTAGAGACCCAGTACTTC. Translating gives CASSLTLETQYF.

This clone was seen only a few times. The V call is TRBV5-1, the J call TRBJ2-2; D perhaps matches TRBD2 (6 bases). CDR3 length equals 14 residues. Germline loops: CDR1 SGHRS, CDR2 YFSETQ. Deletions cut 4 bases from V and 4 bases from J, with 11 bases between. The chain's CDR3 is CASSTTSTTGELFF. DNA of the CDR3: TGCGCCAGCAGCACGACTAGTACCACCGGGGAGCTGTTTTTT.

J is TRBJ1-1 and V is TRBV30, with D possibly matching TRBD1 (6 bases). Germline V gene lookup returns CDR1 GTSNPN and CDR2 SVGIG (reference sequence). The CDR3 consists of 13 residues. V shed 4 bases and J shed 5 bases, with 14 bases lying between them. The chain's CDR3 is CAWTRGGVTEAFF. Here the CDR3 DNA reads TGTGCCTGGACTCGAGGGGGGGTGACTGAAGCTTTCTTT.

The chain joins TRBV18 to TRBJ1-1, with D maybe TRBD1 (6 bases). V lost 3 bases, J lost 0 bases, and 11 bases lay in between. Germline loops: CDR1 KGHSH, CDR2 LQKENI. The CDR3 contains 15 residues. The CDR3 DNA follows: TGTGCCAGCTCACCTACAGGGCGCATGAACACTGAAGCTTTCTTT. The encoded protein is CASSPTGRMNTEAFF.

J is TRBJ2-5 and V is TRBV18; 8 bases align to TRBD1. V was clipped by 2 bases and J by 4 bases; unmatched bases: 9. Germline CDR1 and CDR2: KGHSH and LQKENI. The length of the CDR3 is 16 residues. The CDR3 reads CASSPESGGAGETQYF. CDR3 DNA: TGTGCCAGCTCACCAGAGTCAGGGGGCGCGGGAGAGACCCAGTACTTC. Supplemented by reference TRBV18 and TRBJ2-5, the full variable domain reads NAGVMQNPRHLVRRRGQEARLRCSPMKGHSHVYWYRQLPEEGLKFMVYLQKENIIDESGMPKERFSAEFPKEGPSILRIQQVVRGDSAAYFCASSPESGGAGETQYFGPGTRLLVL.

The V gene is TRBV27, the J gene TRBJ1-1; no clear D gene. Trimming shortened V by 1 base and J by 3 bases, and 6 bases separated the two germline ends. CDR1 and CDR2 (germline): MNHEY, SMNVEV (reference sequence). The CDR3 totals 13 residues. CDR3 nucleotides: TGTGCCAGCAGTTTATATCGGGACACTGAAGCTTTCTTT. Protein product: CASSLYRDTEAFF.

The rearrangement uses TRBV11-3 and TRBJ2-3, with D possibly being TRBD2 (5 bases). The germline V gene encodes CDR1 SGHNT and CDR2 YENEEA. Trimming cost V 2 bases and J 0 bases, with 9 bases left between them. This CDR3 is built from 15 residues. This CDR3 is CASSLSTGSTDTQYF. CDR3 coding DNA: TGTGCCAGCAGCTTAAGTACGGGAAGCACAGATACGCAGTATTTT. The full variable domain, with the rest looked up from reference TRBV11-3 and TRBJ2-3, is EAGVVQSPRYKIIEKKQPVAFWCNPISGHNTLYWYLQNLGQGPELLIRYENEEAVDDSQLPKDRFSAERLKGVDSTLKIQPAELGDSAVYLCASSLSTGSTDTQYFGPGTRLTVL.

V gene TRBV10-3 combines with J gene TRBJ2-7; 7 bases fit TRBD1. V dropped 3 bases and J dropped 2; count of bases not matched to a gene: 4. Germline CDR1 reads ENHRY; CDR2 reads SYGVKD. The length of the CDR3 is 14 residues. CDR3 amino acids: CAISDRGPAYEQYF. The DNA for the CDR3 is TGTGCCATCAGTGATAGGGGGCCCGCCTACGAGCAGTACTTC.

V usage is TRBV29-1 and J usage is TRBJ2-7, with TRBD1 matching over 8 bases. Germline CDR1 SQVTM, CDR2 ANQGSEA. This CDR3 has 13 residues. V gave up 4 bases and J gave up 4 bases; unmatched junction bases: 6. CDR3 residues: CSVAAGGLYEQYF. The CDR3 bases are TGCAGCGTTGCGGCAGGGGGCCTATACGAGCAGTACTTC.

The gene calls are TRBV7-8 and TRBJ2-6; no clear D gene. V was cut by 5 bases and J by 0 bases, with 8 bases left in between. This CDR3 comprises 15 residues. The germline gives CDR1 SGHVS, CDR2 FQNEAQ. The CDR3 DNA is TGTGCCAGCAGCCTACCGGGCTCTGGGGCCAACGTCCTGACTTTC. Its translation: CASSLPGSGANVLTF.

The chain recombines TRBV10-2 with TRBJ1-3; D remains ambiguous. The length of the CDR3 is 14 residues. CDR1 and CDR2 from the germline V gene are WSHSY and SAAADI. Trimming stripped 7 bases from V and 0 bases from J, with 10 bases between. CDR3 loop: CASKEDRSGNTIYF. The CDR3 bases are TGCGCCAGCAAGGAGGACCGCTCTGGAAACACCATATATTTT.

The genes are TRBV2 and TRBJ1-6, with a tentative D call TRBD1 (5 bases). V lost 5 bases, J lost 6 bases, and 23 bases lay in between. Germline CDR1 and CDR2: SNHLY and FYNNEI. The CDR3 runs to 18 residues. The chain's CDR3 is CASSPVTGRADRNSPLHF. The CDR3 DNA is TGTGCCAGCAGTCCCGTAACGGGCAGGGCGGATCGTAATTCACCCCTCCACTTT.

The chain is built from TRBV6-4 and TRBJ1-1; no clear D gene. The CDR3 consists of 13 residues. V was cut by 6 bases and J by 3 bases, with 11 bases left in between. Per germline, CDR1 MRHNA and CDR2 SNTAGT. The CDR3 loop is CASSRGKDTEAFF. In nucleotides, the CDR3 is TGTGCCAGCAGCCGAGGAAAGGACACTGAAGCTTTCTTT.

J is TRBJ2-7 and V is TRBV5-1; D uncertain. The germline V gene encodes CDR1 SGHRS and CDR2 YFSETQ. CDR3 length: 14 residues. Trimming removed 0 bases from V and 5 bases from J, with 12 bases in between. CDR3 loop: CASSLAQAVNEQYF. CDR3 bases: TGCGCCAGCAGCTTGGCCCAGGCCGTAAACGAGCAGTACTTC.

The J gene is TRBJ2-2, the V gene TRBV19; D possibly corresponds to TRBD2 (6 bases). Looked up from germline, CDR1 is LNHDA and CDR2 is SQIVND (reference sequence). The CDR3 is 12 residues long. Trimming cost V 7 bases and J 7 bases, with 10 bases left between them. In nucleotides, the CDR3 is TGTGCCAGTACCGGAGGGGTCGGGGAGCTGTTTTTT. It specifies CASTGGVGELFF.

The gene calls are TRBV4-1 and TRBJ2-1; unclear D gene. Between the trimmed V and J ends, which lost 2 bases and 0 bases, there was a span of 5 bases. The CDR3 sequence is 14 residues long. Germline CDR1 MGHRA, CDR2 YSYEKL. CDR3 in amino acids: CASSQRGSYNEQFF. DNA of the CDR3: TGCGCCAGCAGCCAACGCGGCTCCTACAATGAGCAGTTCTTC.

V gene TRBV19 combines with J gene TRBJ1-1; no firm D call. V was cut by 3 bases and J by 5 bases, with 13 bases left in between. The germline V gene encodes CDR1 LNHDA and CDR2 SQIVND (reference sequence). The CDR3 sequence is 14 residues long. CDR3 residues: CASSIRPFWTEAFF. The CDR3 DNA sequence: TGTGCCAGTAGTATCAGGCCGTTTTGGACTGAAGCTTTCTTT.

This clone was detected a few times. The chain has TRBV18 and TRBJ1-5; D call uncertain. V shed 1 base and J shed 5 bases, with 6 bases lying between them. The CDR3 has 13 amino acids. Looked up from germline, CDR1 is KGHSH and CDR2 is LQKENI. The CDR3 DNA is TGTGCCAGCTCACCACAGAACTATCAGCCCCAGCATTTT. Translation: CASSPQNYQPQHF.

This sequence joins TRBV10-3 and TRBJ2-7; TRBD2 aligns across 8 bases. CDR3 length equals 14 residues. From germline, CDR1 is ENHRY and CDR2 SYGVKD. The V and J ends lost 7 bases and 3 bases, in that order; junction bases with no gene match: 8. CDR3 bases: TGTGCCATCACCGGGGGGGTGGAAAACTACGAGCAGTACTTC. It codes for CAITGGVENYEQYF.

The rearrangement joins TRBV19 to TRBJ1-6, with D unclear. Trimming took 5 bases from V and 10 from J, leaving 12 bases between them. The germline V gene encodes CDR1 LNHDA and CDR2 SQIVND (reference sequence). The CDR3 has 13 amino acids. The DNA for the CDR3 is TGTGCCAGTAGTTCTCAAAGCGGATCACCCCTCCACTTT. The encoded protein is CASSSQSGSPLHF.

The chain carries TRBV2 and TRBJ1-3; D gene ambiguous. The germline CDR1 and CDR2 sequences are SNHLY and FYNNEI. This CDR3 comprises 13 residues. Trimming removed 4 bases from V and 3 bases from J, with 7 bases in between. The CDR3 protein is CASSVRLGNTIYF. CDR3 nucleotide sequence: TGTGCCAGCAGTGTGCGACTTGGAAACACCATATATTTT.

The chain recombines TRBV5-1 with TRBJ2-7, with D possibly being TRBD1 (6 bases). Germline CDR1 SGHRS, CDR2 YFSETQ. V gave up 0 bases and J gave up 5 bases, with 15 bases separating them. The CDR3 totals 15 residues. The CDR3 loop is CASSLGQAGPHEQYF. The CDR3 DNA reads as TGCGCCAGCAGCTTGGGACAGGCGGGCCCCCACGAGCAGTACTTC. The variable domain in full, completed from reference TRBV5-1 and TRBJ2-7, reads KAGVTQTPRYLIKTRGQQVTLSCSPISGHRSVSWYQQTPGQGLQFLFEYFSETQRNKGNFPGRFSGRQFSNSRSEMNVSTLELGDSALYLCASSLGQAGPHEQYFGPGTRLTVT.

CDR3 nucleotides: TGCGCCAGCAGCTTATTAGACCGGGAGAACACTGAAGCTTTCTTT. Protein sequence: CASSLLDRENTEAFF. The V call is TRBV5-1, the J call TRBJ1-1; no clear D. CDR3 length equals 15 residues. Germline V CDR1 and CDR2: SGHRS, YFSETQ. V was shortened by 2 bases and J by 1 base, with 12 bases between the two germline ends.

The chain recombines TRBV5-6 with TRBJ1-2, with D hard to call. This CDR3 contains 13 residues. CDR1 is SGHDT and CDR2 is YYEEEE in the germline V gene. The V end lost 0 bases, the J end lost 7 bases, and 10 bases lay between the germline ends. The CDR3 reads CASSLEVATGYTF. The CDR3 nucleotides read TGTGCCAGCAGCTTGGAGGTAGCAACTGGCTACACCTTC.